The text below deals with one T cell receptor beta chain. The sample comes from a study of PD-1 blockade in classical Hodgkin lymphoma. Only in-frame clones appear in the TCRdb table, and some are missing; sequencing was by immunoSEQ multiplex PCR. The table shows approximately 25,000 clones, with less than 90% occurring only once. Relapse after autologous stem cell transplantation occurred in every patient, and brentuximab vedotin exposure varied. Negative magnetic selection isolated CD4+ T cells from thawed PBMCs. The TCR comes from a human donor with classical Hodgkin lymphoma. The sequenced sample was CD4+ T cells from blood, obtained at baseline.

CDR3: CASSGGGLETQYF. The CDR3 DNA is TGTGCCAGTAGCGGGGGGGGGTTGGAGACCCAGTACTTC. The gene calls are TRBV6-1 and TRBJ2-5; 11 nucleotides agree with TRBD2. The trim removed 9 bases at V and 5 bases at J, leaving 5 bases unmatched. Germline V gene data show CDR1 as MNHNS and CDR2 as SASEGT. This CDR3 has 13 residues.